The clone carrying this T cell receptor beta chain occurred a few times. Its specificity is not known. These data originate in a study of T cells in Graves' hyperthyroidism and ophthalmopathy. Notes on the study in general: Peripheral blood also featured most of the thyroid clonotypes expanded above 0.001.

Exclusion followed for patients with uncontrolled infection, other autoimmune disease, pregnancy or lactation. Amplification of TCR beta CDR3 regions used RNA as the template. The TCR CDR3 was amplified in a first-round RT-PCR using the HTBI primer set. TCRdb itself ran the multiplex PCR reads through MiXCR, one entry per CDR3 protein. Found here are some 500,000 distinct CDR3 sequences, about 15% of them singletons; the top ten hold about 29%. The CDR3 contains 17 residues. CDR1 and CDR2 from the germline V gene are SGHDN and FVKESK. The junction had 10 bases not matched to a gene; V was cut back by 0 bases and J by 6 bases.

This clonotype originated in a woman aged 25 to 45 with Graves' ophthalmopathy. The chain links TRBV14 to TRBJ2-2, with 7 bases fitting TRBD1. The source material was blood. The CDR3 sequence: CASSQDQGTALPGELFF. The CDR3 bases are TGTGCCAGCAGCCAAGATCAGGGGACAGCCCTTCCCGGGGAGCTGTTTTTT. The full variable domain, its missing parts supplied by reference TRBV14 and TRBJ2-2, is EAGVTQFPSHSVIEKGQTVTLRCDPISGHDNLYWYRRVMGKEIKFLLHFVKESKQDESGMPNNRFLAERTGGTYSTLKVQPAELEDSGVYFCASSQDQGTALPGELFFGEGSRLTVL.